This is a list of T cell receptor beta chains from one sample in a study of blood T cell repertoires in COVID-19. Here immunoSEQ multiplex PCR was the method, and the copy in TCRdb shows in-frame clones only, minus some. Among under 150,000 clones listed, about 87% were seen once. The sequenced sample was PBMCs or T cells enriched from blood (not recorded which). Receptors originate from a man aged 45-65 years in a cohort exposed to, infected with or recovered from COVID-19 (not recorded which). CDR3s include the opening cysteine and the closing phenylalanine or tryptophan. A D gene is named only where the DNA matches it firmly. Clone size is shown for a subset of rows, as once, few, many or a class of expanded clone.

v_call	d_call	clone_size	j_call	cdr3_nt	cdr3_aa
TRBV11-2	.	.	TRBJ1-5	TGTGCCAGCAGCCTTAGCGGGGGGGGCAGGCAGCCCCAGCATTTT	CASSLSGGGRQPQHF
TRBV19	TRBD1	.	TRBJ1-2	TGTGCCAGTAGTAAGACAGGGTCGTACTATGGCTACACCTTC	CASSKTGSYYGYTF
TRBV5-4	TRBD1	.	TRBJ2-5	TGTGCCAGCAGCTTGGACGGACAGGGGTTGGGACAAGAGACCCAGTACTTC	CASSLDGQGLGQETQYF
TRBV7-2	.	.	TRBJ2-7	TGTGCCAGCAGCTTCGGGCGGGCAAGCTCCTACGAGCAGTACTTC	CASSFGRASSYEQYF
TRBV23-1	TRBD1	.	TRBJ1-5	TGCGCCAGCAGTAGACGGAACAGGGGACCGAAGTCGGATCAGCCCCAGCATTTT	CASSRRNRGPKSDQPQHF
TRBV25-1	.	.	TRBJ2-5	TGTGCCAGCAGTGCCGGGACATATCATGAGGAGACCCAGTACTTC	CASSAGTYHEETQYF
TRBV28	.	.	TRBJ2-4	TGTGCCAGCAGTTTTGACAGTAGGCAGTACTTC	CASSFDSRQYF
TRBV5-1	.	.	TRBJ1-2	TGCGCCAGCAGCTTTAATCAGGGCTGGGGCTACACCTTC	CASSFNQGWGYTF
TRBV11-2	.	few	TRBJ1-3	TGTGCCAGCAGCTTAGCACTCACCATTAGAAACACCATATATTTT	CASSLALTIRNTIYF
TRBV6-5	.	once	TRBJ1-1	TGTGCCAGCAGTTACTCTATGAACACTGAAGCTTTCTTT	CASSYSMNTEAFF
TRBV13	.	.	TRBJ2-7	TGTGCCAGCAGCTTAGGCGGGACCTACGAGCAGTACTTC	CASSLGGTYEQYF
TRBV5-1	.	.	TRBJ2-2	TGCGCCAGCAGCTTGGAAGTACAGGGCACCGGGGAGCTGTTTTTT	CASSLEVQGTGELFF
TRBV4-1	.	.	TRBJ2-7	TGCGCCAGCAGCCAGGTGGCTGGGAGCTCCTACGAGCAGTACTTC	CASSQVAGSSYEQYF
TRBV5-1	.	once	TRBJ1-5	TGCGCCAGCAGCTTACACAATCAGCCCCAGCATTTT	CASSLHNQPQHF
TRBV7-9	.	.	TRBJ2-7	TGTGCCAGCAGCCAGGGCGCGGACGAGCAGTACTTC	CASSQGADEQYF
TRBV5-6	TRBD1	.	TRBJ1-5	TGTGCCAGCAGCTTGCAGGGGGCGGGTCAGCCCCAGCATTTT	CASSLQGAGQPQHF
TRBV3-1/TRBV3-2	TRBD1	.	TRBJ2-1	TGTGCCAGCAGACCCGGGACAGGGGGCACGATCTTC	CASRPGTGGTIF
TRBV6-4	TRBD1	.	TRBJ2-3	TGTGCCAGCAGTCAGGGGGCTGGAGATACGCAGTATTTT	CASSQGAGDTQYF
TRBV2	TRBD2	.	TRBJ2-7	TGTGCCAGCAGGGTACTAGCGGGGCCTCACGAGCAGTACTTC	CASRVLAGPHEQYF
TRBV27	TRBD2	.	TRBJ2-7	TGTGCCAGCAGTCGAGCGGGACGGTACGAGCAGTACTTC	CASSRAGRYEQYF
TRBV7-3	.	.	TRBJ2-1	TGTGCCAGCAGCTCTCCCGGGACTCCAGCTCGTGAGCAGTTCTTC	CASSSPGTPAREQFF
TRBV27	TRBD1	.	TRBJ1-1	TGTGCCACCCAGGGGGCCTACACTGAAGCTTTCTTT	CATQGAYTEAFF
TRBV11-3	.	.	TRBJ2-1	TGTGCCAGCAGCTCGAGCGGTGCGTACAATGAGCAGTTCTTC	CASSSSGAYNEQFF
TRBV12-3/TRBV12-4	.	.	TRBJ2-6	TGTGCCAGCAGCAACTCTGGGGCCAACGTCCTGACTTTC	CASSNSGANVLTF
TRBV15	.	once	TRBJ2-7	TGTGCCACCAGCGGGGGGATAAGGGGAGACGAGCAGTACTTC	CATSGGIRGDEQYF
TRBV7-9	.	.	TRBJ1-5	TGTGCCAGCAGCTCACAGGGACCAAATCAGCCCCAGCATTTT	CASSSQGPNQPQHF
TRBV2	.	.	TRBJ2-1	TGTGCCAGCAGTGAAGACATAGCGCTCAATGAGCAGTTCTTC	CASSEDIALNEQFF
TRBV7-9	TRBD1	few	TRBJ1-5	TGTGCCAGCAGCTTAGACAGGGGAAGCAATCAGCCCCAGCATTTT	CASSLDRGSNQPQHF
TRBV7-9	.	.	TRBJ2-1	TGTGCCAGCAGCTTACAAGGGGCCAATGAGCAGTTCTTC	CASSLQGANEQFF
TRBV5-1	.	.	TRBJ1-3	TGCGCCAGCAGCCCCGGGAGGACCTCTGGAAACACCATATATTTT	CASSPGRTSGNTIYF
TRBV2	TRBD1	.	TRBJ2-7	TGTGCCAGCAGTGCTAGGGACAGCTCCTACGAGCAGTACTTC	CASSARDSSYEQYF
TRBV7-9	.	.	TRBJ1-5	TGTGCCAGCAGCTTAGAGGGCGGACTTAGCAATCAGCCCCAGCATTTT	CASSLEGGLSNQPQHF
TRBV6-2/TRBV6-3	.	.	TRBJ2-7	TGTGCCAGCAGCCAAACAGGGTTCTCCTACGAGCAGTACTTC	CASSQTGFSYEQYF
TRBV21-1	.	.	TRBJ2-5	TGTGCCAGCAGCAAGTCGGACAGGGGAAAAGAGACCCAGTACTTC	CASSKSDRGKETQYF
TRBV28	.	.	TRBJ1-4	TGTGCCAGCAGTTTATTATCAGGGACTAATGAAAAACTGTTTTTT	CASSLLSGTNEKLFF
TRBV7-2	TRBD2	.	TRBJ2-7	TGTGCCAGCAGCAAATGGAGCGGGAGCCTCTACGAGCAGTACTTC	CASSKWSGSLYEQYF
TRBV12-3/TRBV12-4	.	.	TRBJ1-2	TGTGCCAGCAGTCCGGCAGGACAGTATGGCTACACCTTC	CASSPAGQYGYTF
TRBV7-2	TRBD1	once	TRBJ1-5	TGTGCCAGCAGCTTAGAGGGACAGGGCCATCAGCCCCAGCATTTT	CASSLEGQGHQPQHF
TRBV12-3/TRBV12-4	.	.	TRBJ2-2	TGTGCCAGCAGCGTAAACACCGGGGAGCTGTTTTTT	CASSVNTGELFF
TRBV19	.	.	TRBJ2-1	TGTGCCAGTAGTACTAGTGTCAATGAGCAGTTCTTC	CASSTSVNEQFF
TRBV9	TRBD1	.	TRBJ2-1	TGTGCCAGCAGCATGACAGGGGGCGGCTACAATGAGCAGTTCTTC	CASSMTGGGYNEQFF
TRBV25-1	TRBD1	.	TRBJ2-7	TGTGCCAGCCGACCTCCCTCCGGGACAGGAGCCTACGAGCAGTACTTC	CASRPPSGTGAYEQYF
TRBV28	TRBD2	.	TRBJ2-1	TGTGCCAGCAGTTTAGCTAGCGGGCTTAGCTCCTACAATGAGCAGTTCTTC	CASSLASGLSSYNEQFF
TRBV19	.	.	TRBJ1-4	TGTGCCAGTAGTCTAGGCGGGGTTCCCGAAAAACTGTTTTTT	CASSLGGVPEKLFF
TRBV27	.	.	TRBJ1-5	TGTGCCAGCCCCTTTCTGGCAGCCCACCGTACGGGTCAGCCCCAGCATTTT	CASPFLAAHRTGQPQHF
TRBV5-3	.	few	TRBJ1-5	TGTGCCAGAAGCTTGGGCAGTTTTTACTATAGCAATCAGCCCCAGCATTTT	CARSLGSFYYSNQPQHF
TRBV6-6	.	.	TRBJ2-5	TGTGCCAGCAGTCCCAGTGAGACCCAGTACTTC	CASSPSETQYF
TRBV19	.	.	TRBJ2-5	TGTGCCAGTAGGCTCGGGGAGACCCAGTACTTC	CASRLGETQYF